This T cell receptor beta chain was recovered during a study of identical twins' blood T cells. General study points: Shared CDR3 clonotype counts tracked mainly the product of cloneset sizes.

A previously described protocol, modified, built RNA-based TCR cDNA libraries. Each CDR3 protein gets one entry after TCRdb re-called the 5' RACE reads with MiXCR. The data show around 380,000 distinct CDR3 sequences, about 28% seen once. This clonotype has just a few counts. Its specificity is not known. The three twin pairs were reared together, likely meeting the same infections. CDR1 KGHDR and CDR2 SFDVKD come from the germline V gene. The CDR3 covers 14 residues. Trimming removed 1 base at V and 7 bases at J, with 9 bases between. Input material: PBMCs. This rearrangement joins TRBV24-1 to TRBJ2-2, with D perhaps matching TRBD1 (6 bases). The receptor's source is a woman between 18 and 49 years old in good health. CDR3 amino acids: CATSDFRTDGELFF. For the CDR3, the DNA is TGTGCCACCAGTGATTTCCGGACAGACGGGGAGCTGTTTTTT.